The 24 T cell receptor beta chains given below trace back to one sample, sequenced in a study of blood T cell repertoires in COVID-19. Some clones are missing from TCRdb's copy, which holds only in-frame ones; the method was immunoSEQ multiplex PCR. The sample has 150,000 to 200,000 clones; around nine tenths are singletons. The sequenced material came from PBMCs or T cells enriched from blood (not recorded which). The source is a woman between 18 and 29 years old who had recovered from COVID-19.

This chain connects TRBV3-1 (or the pseudogene TRBV3-2) to TRBJ1-6, with D uncertain. Germline assignment: CDR1 LGHDT and CDR2 YNNKEL (reference sequence). V lost 4 bases, J lost 5 bases, and 15 bases lay in between. The CDR3 has 16 residues. DNA of the CDR3: TGTGCCAGCAGCCGTGGAAGAGGGAGGAATAATTCACCCCTCCACTTT. This gives the protein CASSRGRGRNNSPLHF.

This clone has just one count. V usage is TRBV5-1 and J usage is TRBJ2-7, with D maybe TRBD2 (5 bases). Germline values: CDR1 SGHRS, CDR2 YFSETQ. The length of the CDR3 is 15 residues. Trimming removed 5 bases from V and 5 bases from J, with 20 bases in between. The CDR3 protein is CASSAEGRSFDEQYF. In DNA, the CDR3 is TGCGCCAGCAGTGCCGAGGGCAGGAGTTTCGACGAGCAGTACTTC.

This clone was seen a handful of times. The chain combines TRBV6-1 with TRBJ2-5; 12 bases map to TRBD1. V lost 3 bases, J lost 4 bases, and 0 bases stayed unmatched. CDR3 length equals 14 residues. The germline V gene encodes CDR1 MNHNS and CDR2 SASEGT. The CDR3 DNA follows: TGTGCCAGCAGTGAGGGACAGGGGGCAGAGACCCAGTACTTC. Encoded protein: CASSEGQGAETQYF.

The chain combines TRBV6-6 with TRBJ2-3; 8 bases map to TRBD1. CDR1 is MNHNY, CDR2 SVGAGI, per germline (reference sequence). The CDR3 loop spans 16 amino acids. Trimming removed 5 bases from V and 1 base from J; junction bases left unmatched: 8. The CDR3 loop reads CASSRRTGLGTDTQYF. The DNA of the CDR3 is TGTGCCAGCAGTCGACGGACAGGGTTAGGCACAGATACGCAGTATTTT.

The chain links TRBV6-6 to TRBJ2-3; TRBD2 aligns across 7 bases. Trimming cost V 6 bases and J 4 bases; bases outside gene matches: 4. Germline CDR1 and CDR2: MNHNY and SVGAGI (reference sequence). CDR3 length: 13 amino acids. The CDR3 reads CASSQRESDTQYF. The CDR3, as DNA: TGTGCCAGCAGCCAGCGGGAATCAGATACGCAGTATTTT.

The rearrangement joins TRBV20-1 to TRBJ2-1; 7 bases are a match to TRBD1. This CDR3 is 14 amino acids long. CDR1 DFQATT and CDR2 SNEGSKA come from the germline V gene (reference sequence). V shed 3 bases, J shed 0 bases, and the junction held 2 bases outside the gene matches. In DNA form, the CDR3 reads TGCAGTGCTAGTACAGGGGTCTCCTACAATGAGCAGTTCTTC. Protein sequence: CSASTGVSYNEQFF.

The V and J genes are TRBV30 and TRBJ1-6; D gene ambiguous. The CDR3 runs 15 residues. Germline V gene data show CDR1 as GTSNPN and CDR2 as SVGIG (reference sequence). V was pared by 0 bases and J by 7 bases, with 13 bases between. CDR3 protein: CAWSVHERHNSPLHF. The CDR3 DNA is TGTGCCTGGAGTGTACATGAGCGGCACAATTCACCCCTCCACTTT.

This clone occurred a few times. The chain uses TRBV4-1 and TRBJ1-2, with 10 bases that match TRBD1. V was pared by 5 bases and J by 8 bases, with 14 bases of the junction left unmatched. The CDR3 totals 16 residues. Looked up from germline, CDR1 is MGHRA and CDR2 is YSYEKL. The DNA of the CDR3 is TGCGCCAGCAGCGAACCCCCTTTAGGGACAGGGGACGGCTACACCTTC. This translates into CASSEPPLGTGDGYTF.

This clone was seen once. V is TRBV3-1 (or the pseudogene TRBV3-2) and J is TRBJ2-1; D ambiguous. This CDR3 region has 14 residues. V was pared by 0 bases and J by 9 bases, with 12 bases between. Germline V gives CDR1 LGHDT, CDR2 YNNKEL (reference sequence). The CDR3 region has the DNA TGTGCCAGCAGCCAAGAAGGTACTAATCGTGAGCAGTTCTTC. Its translation: CASSQEGTNREQFF.

This clone appeared many times. The chain links TRBV19 to TRBJ2-2; 7 nucleotides align to TRBD2. Germline lookup yields CDR1 LNHDA and CDR2 SQIVND (reference sequence). This CDR3 region has 15 residues. Trimming removed 6 bases from V and 3 bases from J; junction bases left unmatched: 7. The CDR3 sequence: CASRPLASDTGELFF. CDR3 nucleotides: TGTGCCAGTAGGCCACTAGCGTCAGACACCGGGGAGCTGTTTTTT.

About this clone: Other DNA sequences in the same sample also yield this CDR3. The V gene is TRBV5-1, the J gene TRBJ2-7; D ambiguous. The germline V gene encodes CDR1 SGHRS and CDR2 YFSETQ. This CDR3 is 11 amino acids long. Trimming left V 3 bases short and J 2 bases short, with 3 bases between. The CDR3 DNA sequence: TGCGCCAGCAGCTCCACCTACGAGCAGTACTTC. The encoded protein is CASSSTYEQYF. The variable domain in full, completed from reference TRBV5-1 and TRBJ2-7, reads KAGVTQTPRYLIKTRGQQVTLSCSPISGHRSVSWYQQTPGQGLQFLFEYFSETQRNKGNFPGRFSGRQFSNSRSEMNVSTLELGDSALYLCASSSTYEQYFGPGTRLTVT.

The chain links TRBV3-1 (or the pseudogene TRBV3-2) to TRBJ2-4; 7 bases line up with TRBD2. The ends lost 0 bases at V and 0 bases at J; junction bases unmatched: 2. Germline V gene lookup returns CDR1 LGHDT and CDR2 YNNKEL (reference sequence). CDR3 length: 16 residues. The chain's CDR3 is CASSQDLAVAKNIQYF. CDR3 nucleotides: TGTGCCAGCAGCCAAGATCTAGCGGTAGCCAAAAACATTCAGTACTTC.

The chain has TRBV15 and TRBJ2-7; weak D call: TRBD1 (5 bases). V lost 3 bases to trimming and J lost 3 bases, with 27 bases between them. The CDR3 covers 19 residues. Germline V lookup: CDR1 LNHNV, CDR2 YYDKDF (reference sequence). CDR3 sequence (DNA): TGTGCCACCAGCAGTCGCCAGGACATAGGTCAAGGGGTCGTCTACGAGCAGTACTTC. It is translated as CATSSRQDIGQGVVYEQYF.

V usage is TRBV30 and J usage is TRBJ1-6; D is unclear. V was cut by 2 bases and J by 8 bases, with 13 bases left in between. From germline, CDR1 is GTSNPN and CDR2 SVGIG (reference sequence). The CDR3 consists of 14 residues. The chain's CDR3 is CAWSIRTDDSPLHF. In nucleotides, the CDR3 is TGTGCCTGGAGTATAAGGACTGACGATTCACCCCTCCACTTT.

This chain's CDR3 is CASSSKTGGPLEQYF. Here the CDR3 DNA reads TGTGCCAGCTCATCAAAAACAGGGGGGCCCCTCGAGCAGTACTTC. The chain has TRBV18 and TRBJ2-7, with TRBD1 identical over 8 bases. V shed 5 bases, J shed 6 bases, and the junction held 12 bases outside the gene matches. From germline, CDR1 is KGHSH and CDR2 LQKENI. The length of the CDR3 is 15 residues.

This chain's CDR3 is CASSIIQGGSNQPQHF. In DNA, the CDR3 is TGTGCCAGTAGTATTATCCAGGGTGGAAGCAATCAGCCCCAGCATTTT. The chain employs TRBV19 and TRBJ1-5; the D gene is possibly TRBD1 (5 bases). This CDR3 is 16 amino acids long. Germline values: CDR1 LNHDA, CDR2 SQIVND (reference sequence). Trimming took 3 bases from V and 1 from J, leaving 13 bases between them.

The chain carries TRBV12-3 or TRBV12-4 and TRBJ2-5; D uncertain. The CDR3 consists of 13 residues. Trimming left V 5 bases short and J 2 bases short, with 9 bases between. The CDR3 loop reads CASSADLQETQYF. As DNA, the CDR3 is TGTGCCAGCAGTGCCGACTTACAAGAGACCCAGTACTTC.

The CDR3 DNA is TGTGCCAGCAGTGCTCCGGGGAACTCCTTCGAAAAACTGTTTTTT. Its protein is CASSAPGNSFEKLFF. The rearrangement uses TRBV28 and TRBJ1-4; no firm D call. With 5 bases removed from V and 8 bases from J, the gap between germline ends came to 18 bases. This CDR3 region has 15 residues. Germline-derived CDR1 and CDR2 are MDHEN and SYDVKM.

The chain combines TRBV29-1 with TRBJ2-5; 12 bases match TRBD1. V lost 6 bases and J lost 1; bases outside the gene matches: 3. The CDR3 consists of 14 residues. Per the germline V gene, CDR1 is SQVTM and CDR2 is ANQGSEA. The CDR3 region is CSVGTGGVQETQYF. CDR3 sequence (DNA): TGCAGCGTGGGGACAGGGGGCGTCCAAGAGACCCAGTACTTC.

CDR3 nucleotides: TGTGCCTGGAGTCCCGGACTAGCGGGACCCTACGAGCAGTACTTC. Translated, it gives CAWSPGLAGPYEQYF. The V call is TRBV30, the J call TRBJ2-7; 12 bases match TRBD2. This CDR3 has 15 residues. The V gene's germline CDR1 is GTSNPN and CDR2 SVGIG (reference sequence). The V segment lost 2 bases and the J segment 2 bases; nucleotides outside the gene matches: 4.

This chain joins TRBV7-3 and TRBJ2-3, with TRBD2 identical over 10 bases. The ends lost 5 bases at V and 3 bases at J; junction bases unmatched: 8. The germline CDR1 and CDR2 sequences are SGHTA and FQGTGA. The CDR3 length is 16 residues. CDR3 coding DNA: TGTGCCAGCAGCGACGGACTAGCGGCCATAACAGATACGCAGTATTTT. It yields the protein CASSDGLAAITDTQYF.

The gene calls are TRBV19 and TRBJ1-1; 7 bases map to TRBD1. This CDR3 comprises 14 residues. The ends lost 6 bases at V and 6 bases at J; junction bases unmatched: 10. CDR1 and CDR2 (germline): LNHDA, SQIVND (reference sequence). The CDR3 is CASSAQGPKAEAFF. The CDR3 DNA follows: TGTGCCAGTAGCGCACAGGGGCCGAAGGCTGAAGCTTTCTTT.

The chain carries TRBV7-8 and TRBJ1-2; 7 positions match TRBD1. The germline V gene encodes CDR1 SGHVS and CDR2 FQNEAQ. V lost 5 bases, J lost 7 bases, and 16 bases stayed unmatched. The CDR3 is 16 residues long. The CDR3 sequence: CASSQRGRGLGGGYTF. The DNA of the CDR3 is TGTGCCAGCAGCCAACGGGGAAGGGGGCTGGGAGGTGGCTACACCTTC.

The chain couples TRBV7-9 to TRBJ2-7; 9 bases map to TRBD1. The CDR3 covers 15 residues. Trimming at V came to 1 base and at J to 1 base, leaving 2 bases not matched to a gene. Germline V gene data show CDR1 as SEHNR and CDR2 as FQNEAQ (reference sequence). The CDR3 loop is CASSLVGTGSYEQYF. In DNA, the CDR3 is TGTGCCAGCAGCTTAGTGGGGACAGGGTCCTACGAGCAGTACTTC.